This TCR beta chain was recovered during a study of blood T cells in healthy people across ages (dated by TCRdb to between 2014 and 2017). As for the study more broadly: Template switching captured roughly one uniquely barcoded TCR beta cDNA molecule per two T cells in model experiments. To track age-related changes in TCR beta repertoire diversity, the study relied on deep sequencing normalized with unique cDNA molecular identifiers. Donors were grouped into four age groups: young (average approximately 16 years), middle-aged (roughly 40), aged (around 56) and long-lived (approximately 81). To avoid experimental bias, donors of different ages were distributed randomly across sequencing lanes. Two additional independent replicas of 1 million unique cDNA reads from the same blood draw were analyzed for two donors (one aged 18 to 30 and one aged 80 or older). General study outcomes and caveats: Estimates of total diversity based on one million sequenced T cells were regarded as lower bounds and as underestimates. The CMV infection status of donors was not known, potentially confounding age-related changes in expanded clonotypes. Conclusive comparison of naive and antigen-experienced compartments was prevented by the profiling of bulk unsorted PBMCs. Compared with the aged group, the long-lived group had more naive CD4+ T cells, fewer expanded clones and increased TCR diversity, suggesting age selection. Observed TCR beta diversity per million T cells fell roughly linearly with age, and a significant reduction was already apparent by age around 40. A strong correlation was found between observed TCR beta diversity and the percentage of naive T cells measured by flow cytometry.

The 39 donors, aged about 6 to 95 years, were systemically healthy Caucasian individuals from Russia. Each donor gave 9.5 to 10 milliliters of peripheral blood, drawn into EDTA-treated Vacutainer tubes. Ficoll-Paque density-gradient centrifugation was used to isolate PBMCs, with at least 7 million obtained per sample. Total RNA, at least 6 micrograms per sample, was extracted from PBMCs with Trizol reagent. Naive CD45RAhigh/CD27high T cell percentages were measured by flow cytometry on a PBMC aliquot from every donor. This clonotype was counted many times. Its antigen is unknown. Base qualities are not recorded, but no much larger clone differs from it by a single base. Library method: 5' RACE. TCRdb lists the instrument as Illumina HiSeq 2500. A second PCR of roughly 7 to 12 cycles was run with a J-beta primer mix and a sample-barcoded 5' primer. Each TCR beta cDNA molecule received a unique molecular identifier from a template-switch 5' adaptor carrying 12 random nucleotides. Each sample yielded at least 2.5 million CDR3-containing paired-end reads. The Mint cDNA synthesis kit, primed by a TRBC-specific oligonucleotide, was used to synthesize first-strand cDNA from all RNA. Following uracil-DNA glycosylase treatment, a first 18-cycle PCR with universal primers M1SS and BC2_uni_R was performed on all cDNA. Per the authors' processing: Normalization of each sample was performed by random selection of 1 million high-quality reads, each carrying a distinct molecular identifier. Reads with shared molecular identifiers were discarded instead of being binned into consensus sequences. MiTCR, set to a Q25 quality threshold and the strictest error-elimination algorithm, was used for CDR3 identification, clonotype clustering and error correction. Lower-bound total TCR beta diversity was estimated with a nonparametric unseen species model using Euler transformation. In TCRdb, the public reads were trimmed at Q25 with fastp and aligned with MiXCR, with productive beta chains retained. CDR3 protein duplicates are merged, each entry listing the most common genes and DNA. The V and J calls come from TCRdb's annotation, not from the publication. The sample table contains more than 800,000 distinct CDR3 sequences; only one count was recorded for more than 25% of them. Around 16% of the sample is taken by the ten largest.

The CDR1 and CDR2 encoded by the germline V gene (reference sequence) are DFQATT and SNEGSKA. The CDR3 goes from the cysteine to the phenylalanine over 15 residues. Just CDR3 DNA is preserved here, 45 bases in frame from base 1. V and J lose 4 bases and 2 bases, and a span of 18 bases separates them. In this chain, TRBV20-1 is recombined with TRBJ2-7; the D region is possibly TRBD1 or TRBD2, each matching across 7 bases. The origin of this receptor is a woman of 80 years or more in good health. The sample consisted of blood. The nucleotides read TGCAGTGCTAAAGTTAGCAGGGGGGGAACCTACGAGCAGTACTTC. Translated, it gives CSAKVSRGGTYEQYF.